Shown below are 9 T cell receptor beta chains from a single sample sequenced in a study of molecular identifiers for immune sequencing clone quantification. TCRdb re-analysed the PCR reads in MiXCR, keeping a single row per CDR3 protein. The table includes around 100,000 distinct CDR3 sequences, 35% to 40% detected once. Material: naive CD8+ T cells from blood, with Jurkat cell RNA spiked in. Indicated subset: FACS-sorted CD8+CD4-CCR7+CD45RA+ naive T cells. These receptor sequences come from a human donor in good health. Some libraries in this study had Jurkat cell RNA spiked in.

Only a few counts were recorded for this clonotype. The rearrangement joins TRBV11-2 to TRBJ2-1; 8 bases agree with TRBD2. V lost 8 bases, J lost 6 bases, and 9 bases stayed unmatched. The CDR3 is made up of 14 amino acids. CDR1 and CDR2 from the germline V gene are SGHAT and FQNNGV. The CDR3 region has the DNA TGTGCCAGCGGCGAAGGTCGGGGGGGCAATGAGCAGTTCTTC. The encoded protein is CASGEGRGGNEQFF.

This clonotype has a handful of counts. The chain employs TRBV4-3 and TRBJ2-2, with TRBD1 matching over 8 bases. Germline CDR1 reads LGHNA; CDR2 reads YSLEER. V gave up 0 bases and J gave up 6 bases; unmatched junction bases: 15. The CDR3 is made up of 19 amino acids. CDR3 loop: CASSQDPARGLSSSGELFF. CDR3 in DNA: TGCGCCAGCAGCCAAGATCCGGCCAGGGGGCTTTCTTCGTCCGGGGAGCTGTTTTTT.

This clonotype has at least ten counts. The chain has TRBV25-1 and TRBJ2-7; D gene uncertain. CDR3 length: 12 residues. Germline-derived CDR1 and CDR2 are MGHDK and SYGVNS. Trimming removed 5 bases from V and 3 bases from J, with 8 bases in between. The CDR3 DNA sequence: TGTGCCAGCAGTTTTGGAATCTACGAGCAGTACTTC. Residues: CASSFGIYEQYF.

Of note for this clonotype: One junction end does not reproduce the germline sequence, and a read error may be involved. This rearrangement joins TRBV12-3 or TRBV12-4 to TRBJ2-3; tentatively, D is TRBD2 (5 bases). This CDR3 comprises 15 residues. CDR3 region: CTSSSSQTSTDTQYF. CDR3 nucleotides: TGTACCAGCAGCTCTAGCCAGACTAGCACAGATACGCAGTATTTT.

J is TRBJ2-7 and V is TRBV7-8, with 7 bases identical to TRBD2. The CDR3 is 13 residues long. Losses at the gene ends were 5 bases for V and 4 bases for J; bases not matched to a gene: 5. The germline gives CDR1 SGHVS, CDR2 FQNEAQ. CDR3 coding DNA: TGTGCCAGCAGCCCTAGGGAGGGTTACGAGCAGTACTTC. Translated, it gives CASSPREGYEQYF. Variable domain in full (rest from reference TRBV7-8 and TRBJ2-7): GAGVSQSPRYKVAKRGQDVALRCDPISGHVSLFWYQQALGQGPEFLTYFQNEAQLDKSGLPSDRFFAERPEGSVSTLKIQRTQQEDSAVYLCASSPREGYEQYFGPGTRLTVT.

The V and J genes are TRBV19 and TRBJ2-5; possibly TRBD1 or TRBD2 for D (6 bases each). This CDR3 has 16 residues. Germline CDR1 LNHDA, CDR2 SQIVND (reference sequence). V was pared by 2 bases and J by 2 bases, with 15 bases between. The CDR3 reads CASSIKGGPRQETQYF. CDR3 DNA sequence: TGTGCCAGTAGTATAAAGGGGGGACCTCGGCAAGAGACCCAGTACTTC.

The chain joins TRBV12-3 or TRBV12-4 to TRBJ2-3, with D uncertain. Trimming left V 3 bases short and J 8 bases short, with 12 bases between. CDR3 length equals 13 residues. The CDR3 here is CASSLSSGPTQYF. CDR3 nucleotides: TGTGCCAGCAGTTTGAGTTCCGGACCTACGCAGTATTTT.

The V call is TRBV9, the J call TRBJ1-6; no clear D. With 4 bases removed from V and 0 bases from J, the gap between germline ends came to 5 bases. Germline V lookup: CDR1 SGDLS, CDR2 YYNGEE. The CDR3 totals 14 residues. The CDR3 nucleotides are TGTGCCAGCAGCCCCGGCTCCTATAATTCACCCCTCCACTTT. Translation gives CASSPGSYNSPLHF.

This clonotype was detected many times. This chain uses TRBV6-5 with TRBJ2-2, with no clear D. The CDR3 has 15 residues. Germline assignment: CDR1 MNHEY and CDR2 SVGAGI. Trimming left V 2 bases short and J 0 bases short, with 7 bases between. In DNA, the CDR3 is TGTGCCAGCAGTTACGGTCACCCGAACACCGGGGAGCTGTTTTTT. Translation gives CASSYGHPNTGELFF.